This TCR beta chain was sequenced for a study of blood T cells in healthy people across ages. This CDR3 spans 12 amino acids. Germline CDR1 and CDR2: LGHNA and YNFKEQ. V dropped 7 bases and J dropped 1 base, with 7 bases sitting between them. A second about 6 to 12 cycle PCR used barcoded and J-beta primers. At least 2.5 million CDR3-containing paired-end reads were obtained per sample. From the 5' RACE reads, TCRdb called clonotypes with MiXCR, one entry per CDR3 protein. The sample carries over 1,200,000 distinct CDR3 sequences, approximately 63% recorded once. Sequencing was performed on blood. The chain couples TRBV4-2 to TRBJ1-1; D gene unclear. This TCR was recovered from a man between 18 and 35 years old in good health. The CDR3 protein is CASKHTNTEAFF. The CDR3 DNA reads TGTGCCAGCAAGCACACGAACACTGAAGCTTTCTTT.